This T cell receptor (beta chain) was captured in a study of T cells after somatic rescue of genetic block. Libraries were prepared by immunoSEQ multiplex PCR; TCRdb keeps only in-frame clonotypes and omits some of them. The table lists some 67,000 clones, around 90% of them singletons. V gave up 3 bases and J gave up 2 bases, with 10 bases separating them. Germline V gives CDR1 LNHDA, CDR2 SQIVND (reference sequence). The CDR3 runs to 14 residues. This rearrangement joins TRBV19 to TRBJ1-2; D remains ambiguous. The sequence was collected from a man aged 40-49 years. The sequenced sample consisted of peripheral blood mononuclear cells (PBMCs). CDR3 coding DNA: TGTGCCAGTAGTATTCCCCGGGAGAACTATGGCTACACCTTC. It codes for CASSIPRENYGYTF.